This is a list of T cell receptor beta chains from one sample in a study of shared clonotypes between healthy human individuals. The data were produced by immunoSEQ multiplex PCR, yet TCRdb's version contains in-frame clones alone and is incomplete. The data show approximately 980,000 clones, with about three quarters seen just once and approximately 1.5% held by the top ten. Sample: memory CD4+ T cells sorted from blood. The receptors here all came from a man aged 18 to 30 in good health. The CDR3 runs from the conserved cysteine through the conserved F or W. The D gene is left open where the match is weak. Some rows have no size entry. The others give once, few or many, or a class for an expanded clone.

cdr3_aa | cdr3_nt | clone_size | j_call | d_call | v_call
CASSFQGDSNQPQHF | TGTGCCAGCAGCTTTCAGGGGGACAGCAATCAGCCCCAGCATTTT | . | TRBJ1-5 | TRBD1 | TRBV7-9
CASGPSSYEQYF | TGTGCTAGTGGCCCCAGCTCCTACGAGCAGTACTTC | . | TRBJ2-7 | . | TRBV12-5
CASRLGVNTGELFF | TGTGCCAGTCGCCTAGGCGTAAACACCGGGGAGCTGTTTTTT | . | TRBJ2-2 | . | TRBV6-5
CASSPRGSGISTEAFF | TGCGCCAGCAGCCCCCGGGGGTCCGGCATCTCCACTGAAGCTTTCTTT | . | TRBJ1-1 | . | TRBV5-1
CASSESQQGRTEAFF | TGCGCCAGCAGTGAGTCGCAACAGGGGCGGACTGAAGCTTTCTTT | once | TRBJ1-1 | TRBD1 | TRBV10-1
CSVPHGQGSDGYTF | TGCAGCGTCCCCCACGGACAGGGGAGCGATGGCTACACCTTC | few | TRBJ1-2 | TRBD1 | TRBV29-1
CASSRDWGYGYTF | TGTGCCAGCAGCCGTGACTGGGGCTATGGCTACACCTTC | . | TRBJ1-2 | . | TRBV5-6
CASGWTAYDQYF | TGTGCCAGCGGGTGGACAGCCTACGATCAGTACTTC | . | TRBJ2-7 | . | TRBV6-5
CASTPFGPAQYF | TGTGCCAGCACCCCGTTTGGGCCGGCCCAGTACTTC | few | TRBJ2-5 | . | TRBV6-6
CASSLALAGINEQFF | TGCGCCAGCAGCTTAGCACTAGCGGGGATCAATGAGCAGTTCTTC | . | TRBJ2-1 | TRBD2 | TRBV5-1
CAISGQSVETQYF | TGTGCCATCAGTGGACAGTCCGTGGAGACCCAGTACTTC | many | TRBJ2-5 | . | TRBV10-3
CASSPTTRIYNSPLHF | TGTGCCAGCAGTCCTACAACAAGGATATATAATTCACCCCTCCACTTT | few | TRBJ1-6 | . | TRBV28
CASSAPGLAFTDTQYF | TGTGCCAGCAGCGCGCCGGGACTAGCGTTTACAGATACGCAGTATTTT | . | TRBJ2-3 | TRBD2 | TRBV7-2
CASSLGGRAYEQYF | TGTGCCAGCAGTCTAGGAGGGAGAGCGTACGAGCAGTACTTC | . | TRBJ2-7 | . | TRBV6-6
CASSPGRSLLRELFF | TGTGCCAGCTCCCCAGGACGGTCCCTTCTGCGGGAGCTGTTTTTT | . | TRBJ2-2 | . | TRBV18
CASSLFSQGYEQYF | TGTGCCAGCAGCTTATTTAGCCAGGGCTACGAGCAGTACTTC | . | TRBJ2-7 | . | TRBV7-8
CASSNRASNYNEQFF | TGTGCCAGCAGCAACCGGGCTAGTAACTACAATGAGCAGTTCTTC | . | TRBJ2-1 | . | TRBV5-4
CASSVAGSWGTDTQYF | TGTGCCAGCAGCGTGGCCGGGTCTTGGGGCACAGATACGCAGTATTTT | . | TRBJ2-3 | . | TRBV9
CASSPGQANTGELFF | TGTGCCAGCTCACCCGGACAGGCGAACACCGGGGAGCTGTTTTTT | few | TRBJ2-2 | TRBD1 | TRBV18
CASSLTGVTTSPLHF | TGTGCCAGCAGCTTAACGGGCGTCACCACTTCACCCCTCCACTTT | . | TRBJ1-6 | . | TRBV7-3
CASSLERDGNTIYF | TGTGCCAGCAGCTTGGAGCGAGATGGAAACACCATATATTTT | once | TRBJ1-3 | . | TRBV7-9
CASSFLAPTQLFF | TGTGCCAGCAGCTTCTTGGCACCGACGCAACTGTTTTTT | . | TRBJ1-4 | . | TRBV5-5
CATSRDGDLNYGYTF | TGTGCCACCAGCAGAGATGGTGATTTAAACTATGGCTACACCTTC | . | TRBJ1-2 | . | TRBV15
CASSAYSGTGGYNEQFF | TGTGCCAGCAGCGCATACTCCGGGACAGGGGGGTACAATGAGCAGTTCTTC | . | TRBJ2-1 | TRBD1 | TRBV9
CASSIGGNSNQPQHF | TGTGCCAGTAGTATAGGGGGAAATAGCAATCAGCCCCAGCATTTT | . | TRBJ1-5 | . | TRBV19
CASRQDSNQPQHF | TGTGCCAGCAGACAGGATAGCAATCAGCCCCAGCATTTT | . | TRBJ1-5 | . | TRBV6-6